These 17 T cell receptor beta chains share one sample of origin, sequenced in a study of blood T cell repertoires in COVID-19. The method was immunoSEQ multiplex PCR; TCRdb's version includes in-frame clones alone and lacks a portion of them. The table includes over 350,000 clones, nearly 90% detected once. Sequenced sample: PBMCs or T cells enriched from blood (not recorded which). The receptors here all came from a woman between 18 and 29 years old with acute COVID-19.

The CDR3 region is CSASSGAETQYF. In DNA, the CDR3 is TGCAGTGCTAGTTCTGGGGCAGAGACCCAGTACTTC. The rearrangement joins TRBV20-1 to TRBJ2-5; D perhaps matches TRBD1 (5 bases). Germline loops: CDR1 DFQATT, CDR2 SNEGSKA (reference sequence). V lost 3 bases, J lost 4 bases, and 9 bases lay in between. This CDR3 comprises 12 residues.

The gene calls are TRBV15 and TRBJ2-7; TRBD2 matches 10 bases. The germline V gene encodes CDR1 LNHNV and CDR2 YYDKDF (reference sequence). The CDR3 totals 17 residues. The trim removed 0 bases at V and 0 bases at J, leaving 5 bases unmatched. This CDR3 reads CATSRDQASGGSYEQYF. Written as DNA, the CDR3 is TGTGCCACCAGCAGAGATCAGGCTAGCGGGGGCTCCTACGAGCAGTACTTC.

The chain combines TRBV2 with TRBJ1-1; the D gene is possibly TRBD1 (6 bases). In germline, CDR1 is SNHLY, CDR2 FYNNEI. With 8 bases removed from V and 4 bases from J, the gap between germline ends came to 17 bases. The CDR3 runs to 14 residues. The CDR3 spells CASALEGGATEAFF. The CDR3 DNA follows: TGTGCCAGCGCCCTCGAGGGGGGGGCCACTGAAGCTTTCTTT.

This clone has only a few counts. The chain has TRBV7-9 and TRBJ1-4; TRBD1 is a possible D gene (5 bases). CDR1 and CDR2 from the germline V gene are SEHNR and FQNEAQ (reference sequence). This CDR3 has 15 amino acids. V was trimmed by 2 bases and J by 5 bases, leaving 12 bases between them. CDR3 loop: CASSLSGGGNEKLFF. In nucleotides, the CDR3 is TGTGCCAGCAGCTTATCCGGGGGAGGAAATGAAAAACTGTTTTTT.

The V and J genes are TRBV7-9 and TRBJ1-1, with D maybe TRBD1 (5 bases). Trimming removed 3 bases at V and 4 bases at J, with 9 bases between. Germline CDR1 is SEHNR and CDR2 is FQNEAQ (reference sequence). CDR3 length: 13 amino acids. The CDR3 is CASSLGGATEAFF. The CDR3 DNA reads TGTGCCAGCAGCTTGGGAGGGGCCACTGAAGCTTTCTTT.

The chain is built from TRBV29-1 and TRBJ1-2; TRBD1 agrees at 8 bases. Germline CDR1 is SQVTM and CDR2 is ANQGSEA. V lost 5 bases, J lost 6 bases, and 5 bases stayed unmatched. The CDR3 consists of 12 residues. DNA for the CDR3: TGCAGCGTTAAGGGACAGGACCATGGCTACACCTTC. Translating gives CSVKGQDHGYTF.

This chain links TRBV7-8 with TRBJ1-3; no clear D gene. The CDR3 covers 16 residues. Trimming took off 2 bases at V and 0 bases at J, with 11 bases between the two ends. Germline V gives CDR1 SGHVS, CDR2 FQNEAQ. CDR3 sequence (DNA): TGTGCCAGCAGCTTAAGTAACGGGTTCTCTGGAAACACCATATATTTT. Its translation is CASSLSNGFSGNTIYF. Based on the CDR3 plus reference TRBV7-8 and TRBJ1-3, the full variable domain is GAGVSQSPRYKVAKRGQDVALRCDPISGHVSLFWYQQALGQGPEFLTYFQNEAQLDKSGLPSDRFFAERPEGSVSTLKIQRTQQEDSAVYLCASSLSNGFSGNTIYFGEGSWLTVV.

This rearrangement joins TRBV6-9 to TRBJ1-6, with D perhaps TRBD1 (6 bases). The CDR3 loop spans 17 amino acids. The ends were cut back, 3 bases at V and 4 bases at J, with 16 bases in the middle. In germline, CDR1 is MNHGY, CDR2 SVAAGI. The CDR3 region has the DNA TGTGCCAGCAGTTACCTCCGACAGGAATCATATAATTCACCCCTCCACTTT. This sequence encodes CASSYLRQESYNSPLHF.

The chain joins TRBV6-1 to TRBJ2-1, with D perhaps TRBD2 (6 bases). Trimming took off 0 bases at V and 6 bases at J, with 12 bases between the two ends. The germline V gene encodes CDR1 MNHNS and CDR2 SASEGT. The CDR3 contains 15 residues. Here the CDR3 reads CASSEAWTNSNEQFF. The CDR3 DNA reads TGTGCCAGCAGTGAAGCCTGGACTAACAGCAATGAGCAGTTCTTC.

CDR3 nucleotides: TGTGCCAGCAGCTTGGGAAGGGCAGGGGGCGTTAATTTTGGCTACACCTTC. This codes for CASSLGRAGGVNFGYTF. The V call is TRBV5-4, the J call TRBJ1-2; 8 bases are shared with TRBD1. Looked up from germline, CDR1 is SGHNT and CDR2 is YYREEE (reference sequence). The CDR3 runs 17 residues. Unmatched junction bases numbered 14, after V lost 0 bases and J lost 7 bases. The full variable domain, in which reference TRBV5-4 and TRBJ1-2 provide the parts outside the CDR3, is ETGVTQSPTHLIKTRGQQVTLRCSSQSGHNTVSWYQQALGQGPQFIFQYYREEENGRGNFPPRFSGLQFPNYSSELNVNALELDDSALYLCASSLGRAGGVNFGYTFGSGTRLTVV.

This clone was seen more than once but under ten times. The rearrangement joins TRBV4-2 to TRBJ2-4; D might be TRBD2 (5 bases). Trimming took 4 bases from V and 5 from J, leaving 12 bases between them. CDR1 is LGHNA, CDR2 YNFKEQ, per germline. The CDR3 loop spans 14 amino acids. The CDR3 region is CASSRHGLQNIQYF. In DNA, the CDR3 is TGTGCCAGCAGCCGGCATGGACTTCAAAACATTCAGTACTTC.

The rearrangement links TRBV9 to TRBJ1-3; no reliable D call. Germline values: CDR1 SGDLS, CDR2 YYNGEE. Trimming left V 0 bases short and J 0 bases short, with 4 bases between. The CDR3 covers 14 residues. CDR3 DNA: TGTGCCAGCAGCGTAGACAACTCTGGAAACACCATATATTTT. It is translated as CASSVDNSGNTIYF.

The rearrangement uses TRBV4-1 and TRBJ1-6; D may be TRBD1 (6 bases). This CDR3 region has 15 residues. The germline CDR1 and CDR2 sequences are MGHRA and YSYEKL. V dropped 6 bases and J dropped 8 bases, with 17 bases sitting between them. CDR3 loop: CASRERDKGYSPLHF. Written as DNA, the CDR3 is TGCGCCAGCAGGGAAAGGGACAAGGGCTATTCACCCCTCCACTTT.

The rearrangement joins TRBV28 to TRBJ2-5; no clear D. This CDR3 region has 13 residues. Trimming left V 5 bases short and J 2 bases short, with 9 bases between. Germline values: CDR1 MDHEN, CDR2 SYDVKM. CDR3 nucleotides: TGTGCCAGCAGTGGTCACAATCAAGAGACCCAGTACTTC. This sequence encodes CASSGHNQETQYF.

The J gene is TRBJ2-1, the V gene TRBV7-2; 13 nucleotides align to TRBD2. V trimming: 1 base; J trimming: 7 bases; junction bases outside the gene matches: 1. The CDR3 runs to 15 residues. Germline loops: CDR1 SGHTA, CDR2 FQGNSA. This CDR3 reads CASSLELAGGNEQFF. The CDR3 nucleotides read TGTGCCAGCAGCTTAGAACTAGCGGGGGGGAATGAGCAGTTCTTC.

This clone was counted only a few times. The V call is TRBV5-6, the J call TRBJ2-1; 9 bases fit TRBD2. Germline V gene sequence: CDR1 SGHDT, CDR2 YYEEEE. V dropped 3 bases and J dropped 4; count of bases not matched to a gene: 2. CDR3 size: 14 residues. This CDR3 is CASSYTSGYNEQFF. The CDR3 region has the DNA TGTGCCAGCAGCTATACTAGCGGGTACAATGAGCAGTTCTTC. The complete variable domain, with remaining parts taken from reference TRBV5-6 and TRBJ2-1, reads DAGVTQSPTHLIKTRGQQVTLRCSPKSGHDTVSWYQQALGQGPQFIFQYYEEEERQRGNFPDRFSGHQFPNYSSELNVNALLLGDSALYLCASSYTSGYNEQFFGPGTRLTVL.

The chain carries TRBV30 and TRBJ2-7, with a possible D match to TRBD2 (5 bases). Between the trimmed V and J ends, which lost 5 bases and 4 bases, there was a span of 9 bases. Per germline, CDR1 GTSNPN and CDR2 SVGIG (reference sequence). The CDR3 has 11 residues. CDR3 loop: CAWGERYEQYF. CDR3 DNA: TGTGCCTGGGGGGAGCGGTACGAGCAGTACTTC. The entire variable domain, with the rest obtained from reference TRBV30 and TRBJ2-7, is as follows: SQTIHQWPATLVQPVGSPLSLECTVEGTSNPNLYWYRQAAGRGLQLLFYSVGIGQISSEVPQNLSASRPQDRQFILSSKKLLLSDSGFYLCAWGERYEQYFGPGTRLTVT.